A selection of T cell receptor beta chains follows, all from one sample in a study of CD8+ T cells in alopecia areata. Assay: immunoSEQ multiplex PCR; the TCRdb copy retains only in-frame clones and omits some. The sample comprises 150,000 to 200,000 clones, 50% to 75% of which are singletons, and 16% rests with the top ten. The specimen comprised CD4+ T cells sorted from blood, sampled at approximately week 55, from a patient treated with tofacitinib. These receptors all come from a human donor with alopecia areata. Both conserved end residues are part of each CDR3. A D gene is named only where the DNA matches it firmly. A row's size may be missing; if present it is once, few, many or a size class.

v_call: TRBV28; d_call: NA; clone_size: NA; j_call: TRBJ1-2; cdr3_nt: TGTGCCAGCCGAACGATGCCCAATGGCTACACCTTC; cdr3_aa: CASRTMPNGYTF
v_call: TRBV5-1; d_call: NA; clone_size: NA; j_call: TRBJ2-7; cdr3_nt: TGCGCCAGCAGACCGTCCACAGACTACGAGCAGTACTTC; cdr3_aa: CASRPSTDYEQYF
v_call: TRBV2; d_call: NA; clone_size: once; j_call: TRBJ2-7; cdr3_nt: TGTGCCAGCAGGGTCCGGACTGACTCGTACTTC; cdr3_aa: CASRVRTDSYF
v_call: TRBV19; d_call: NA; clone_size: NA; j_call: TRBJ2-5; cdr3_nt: TGTGCCAGTAGTATGGCTAGTTGGGAGACCCAGTACTTC; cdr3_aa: CASSMASWETQYF
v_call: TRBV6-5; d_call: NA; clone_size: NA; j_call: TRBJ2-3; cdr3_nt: TGTGCCAGCAGTGTATCAGGACAGCGCACAGATACGCAGTATTTT; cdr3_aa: CASSVSGQRTDTQYF
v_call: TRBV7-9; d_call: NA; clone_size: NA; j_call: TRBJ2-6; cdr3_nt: TGTGCCAGCAGCGCGGATGCCTCTGGGGCCAACGTCCTGACTTTC; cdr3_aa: CASSADASGANVLTF
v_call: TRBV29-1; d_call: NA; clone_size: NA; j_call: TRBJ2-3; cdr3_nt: TGCAGCGTTGGGCACAGGACCACAGATACGCAGTATTTT; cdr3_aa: CSVGHRTTDTQYF
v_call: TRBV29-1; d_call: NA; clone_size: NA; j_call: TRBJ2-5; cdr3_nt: TGCAGCGTCCGTTCAGAGACCCAGTACTTC; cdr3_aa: CSVRSETQYF
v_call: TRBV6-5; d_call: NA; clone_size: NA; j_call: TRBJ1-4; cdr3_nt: TGTGCCAGCAGTTACGCCGGCTGGGATAAACTGTTTTTT; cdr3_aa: CASSYAGWDKLFF
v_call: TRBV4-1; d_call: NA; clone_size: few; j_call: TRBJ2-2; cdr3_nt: TGCGCCAGCAGCCAAGATACAGCGATTCACACCGGGGAGCTGTTTTTT; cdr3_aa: CASSQDTAIHTGELFF
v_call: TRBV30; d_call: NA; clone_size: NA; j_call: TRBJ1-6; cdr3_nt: TGTGCCAGTCGGACGGACTATAATTCACCCCTCCACTTT; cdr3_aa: CASRTDYNSPLHF
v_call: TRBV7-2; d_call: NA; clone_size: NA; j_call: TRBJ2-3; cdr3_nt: TGTGCCAGCAGCTTTTCGGCGGGACTCCGCACAGATACGCAGTATTTT; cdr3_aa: CASSFSAGLRTDTQYF
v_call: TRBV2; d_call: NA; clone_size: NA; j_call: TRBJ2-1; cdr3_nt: TGTGCCAGCAGCCGGGACCGGTCCTACAATGAGCAGTTCTTC; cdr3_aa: CASSRDRSYNEQFF
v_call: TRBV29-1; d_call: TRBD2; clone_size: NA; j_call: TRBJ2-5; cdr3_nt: TGCAGCGTTGCCGGGACTAGCGGCCAAGAGACCCAGTACTTC; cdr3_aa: CSVAGTSGQETQYF
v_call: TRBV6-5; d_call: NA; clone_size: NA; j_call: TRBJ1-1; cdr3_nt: TGTGCCAGCAGGTCGCGGTTGAACACTGAAGCTTTCTTT; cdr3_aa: CASRSRLNTEAFF
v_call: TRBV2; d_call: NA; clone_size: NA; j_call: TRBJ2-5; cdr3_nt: TGTGCCAGCAGATGGGGCGGCGAGACCCAGTACTTC; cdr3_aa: CASRWGGETQYF
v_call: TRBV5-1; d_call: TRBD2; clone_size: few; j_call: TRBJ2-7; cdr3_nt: TGCGCCAGCAGCTTCGCAGGGCGGGAGGAGCAGTACTTC; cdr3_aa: CASSFAGREEQYF
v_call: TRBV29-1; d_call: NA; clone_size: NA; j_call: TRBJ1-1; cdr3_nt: TGCAGCGTTGAAGTGGGCAGGGACACTGAAGCTTTCTTT; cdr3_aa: CSVEVGRDTEAFF
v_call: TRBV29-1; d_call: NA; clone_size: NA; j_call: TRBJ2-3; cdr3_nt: TGCAGCGTTGAAGGGCGGTTCACAGATACGCAGTATTTT; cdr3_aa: CSVEGRFTDTQYF
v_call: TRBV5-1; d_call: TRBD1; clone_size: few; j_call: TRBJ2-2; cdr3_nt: TGCGCCAGCAGCTTGGGACAGGGGAACACCGGGGAGCTGTTTTTT; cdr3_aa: CASSLGQGNTGELFF
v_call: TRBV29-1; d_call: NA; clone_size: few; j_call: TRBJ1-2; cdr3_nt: TGCAGCGTTCGTGGAGATAAATATGGCTACACCTTC; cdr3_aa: CSVRGDKYGYTF
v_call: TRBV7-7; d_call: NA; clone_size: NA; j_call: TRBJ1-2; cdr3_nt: TGTGCTAGCAGCTTGGGATTGACGGACAACTATGGCTACACCTTC; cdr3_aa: CASSLGLTDNYGYTF
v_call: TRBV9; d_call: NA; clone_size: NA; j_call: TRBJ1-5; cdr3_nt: TGTGCCAGCAGCGTAAACGGCAATCAGCCCCAGCATTTT; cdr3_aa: CASSVNGNQPQHF
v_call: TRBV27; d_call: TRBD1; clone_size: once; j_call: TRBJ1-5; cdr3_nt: TGTGCCAGCAGTTCAACTACAGGGGTCGTGGGCAATCAGCCCCAGCATTTT; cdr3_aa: CASSSTTGVVGNQPQHF
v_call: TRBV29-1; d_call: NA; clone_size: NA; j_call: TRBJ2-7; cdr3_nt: TGCAGCGCAGGAGACCGGGGTGGGGGCTACGAGCAGTACTTC; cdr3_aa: CSAGDRGGGYEQYF
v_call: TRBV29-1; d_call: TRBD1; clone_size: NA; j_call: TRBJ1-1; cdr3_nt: TGCAGCGTTACGCCACATAGGACAGGGCCCACTGAAGCTTTCTTT; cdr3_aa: CSVTPHRTGPTEAFF
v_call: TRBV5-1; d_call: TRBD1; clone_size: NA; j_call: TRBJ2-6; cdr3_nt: TGCGCCAGCAGCCGCCGAGGGGACAGCAGTCAACGGGCCAACGTCCTGACTTTC; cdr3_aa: CASSRRGDSSQRANVLTF
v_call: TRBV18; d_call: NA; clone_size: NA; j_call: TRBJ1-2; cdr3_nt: TGTGCCAGCTCACCCACAGGAATCTTTAACTATGGCTACACCTTC; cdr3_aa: CASSPTGIFNYGYTF
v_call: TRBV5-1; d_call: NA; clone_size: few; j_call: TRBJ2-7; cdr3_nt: TGCGCCAGCAGCTGGATGGCAGAATCCTACGAGCAGTACTTC; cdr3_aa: CASSWMAESYEQYF
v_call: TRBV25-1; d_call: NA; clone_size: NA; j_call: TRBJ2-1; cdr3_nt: TGTGCCAGCAGTGAATGGGGGGCCGGGTACAATGAGCAGTTCTTC; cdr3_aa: CASSEWGAGYNEQFF
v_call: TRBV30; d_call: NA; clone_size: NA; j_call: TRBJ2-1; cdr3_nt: TGTGCCTGCGGTAGCAATGAGCAGTTCTTC; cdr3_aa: CACGSNEQFF
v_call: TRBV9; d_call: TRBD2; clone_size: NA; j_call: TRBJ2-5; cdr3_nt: TGTGCCAGCAGCGTGGGGACTAGCGGGGGCCAAGAGACCCAGTACTTC; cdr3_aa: CASSVGTSGGQETQYF
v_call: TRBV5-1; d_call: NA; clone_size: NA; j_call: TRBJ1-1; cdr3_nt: TGTGCCAGCAGCGTGGGATTTTCGGAGACTGAAGCTTTCTTT; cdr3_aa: CASSVGFSETEAFF
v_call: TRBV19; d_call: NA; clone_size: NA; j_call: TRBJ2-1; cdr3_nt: TGTGCCAGTAGTATAGGGGACAACCACAATGAGCAGTTCTTC; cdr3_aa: CASSIGDNHNEQFF
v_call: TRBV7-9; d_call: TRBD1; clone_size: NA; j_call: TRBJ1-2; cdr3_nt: TGTGCCAGCAGCGGAAGGGACAGGGGGGGTCTTCTGCATTACTACACCTTC; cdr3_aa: CASSGRDRGGLLHYYTF
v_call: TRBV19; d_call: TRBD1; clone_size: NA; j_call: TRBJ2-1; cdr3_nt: TGTGCCAGTAGTGAAGACAGGGGCATCTACAATGAGCAGTTCTTC; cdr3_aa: CASSEDRGIYNEQFF
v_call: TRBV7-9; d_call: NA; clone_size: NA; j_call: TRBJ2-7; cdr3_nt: TGTGCCAGCAGATCGGGGGAGACCTACGAGCAGTACTTC; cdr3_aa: CASRSGETYEQYF
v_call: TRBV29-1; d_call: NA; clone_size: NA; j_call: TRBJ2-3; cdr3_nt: TGCAGCGTTGTGCAGGGCGGACGGGGAGATACGCAGTATTTT; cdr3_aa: CSVVQGGRGDTQYF
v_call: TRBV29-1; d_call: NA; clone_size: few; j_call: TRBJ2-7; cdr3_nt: TGCAGCGTTGAGTCGGCCGGGAACTACGAGCAGTACTTC; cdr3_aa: CSVESAGNYEQYF
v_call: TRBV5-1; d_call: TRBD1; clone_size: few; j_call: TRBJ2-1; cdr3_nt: TGCGCCAGCAGCTTGGGACAGGGGGCTGGGAATGAGCAGTTCTTC; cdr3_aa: CASSLGQGAGNEQFF
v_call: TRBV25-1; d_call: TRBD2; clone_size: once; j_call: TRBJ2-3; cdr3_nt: TGTGCCAGCAGCTTAGCGGGGGAGGACACAGATACGCAGTATTTT; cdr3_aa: CASSLAGEDTDTQYF
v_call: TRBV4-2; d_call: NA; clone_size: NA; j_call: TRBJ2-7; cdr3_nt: TGTGCCAGCAGCCAAGGAGCAGACTACGAGCAGTACTTC; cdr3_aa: CASSQGADYEQYF